This T cell receptor beta chain was found in a study of shared clonotypes between healthy human individuals. The germline CDR1 and CDR2 sequences are MDHEN and SYDVKM. This CDR3 comprises 14 residues. V gave up 2 bases and J gave up 0 bases, with 8 bases separating them. About this clone itself: The sample holds other DNA sequences that translate to the same CDR3.

TCRdb's table, derived via immunoSEQ multiplex PCR, lists solely in-frame clones and lacks some. The data show more than 1,200,000 clones, approximately 98.5% seen once. Naive CD4+ cells were CD45RA-selected; the remaining cells were memory. What was sequenced was naive CD4+ T cells sorted from blood. This sample's subset: CD45RA+ positively selected. J is TRBJ2-7 and V is TRBV28; no clear D. This clonotype was obtained from a man younger than 40 in good health. In DNA, the CDR3 is TGTGCCAGCAGTTTAGAGGCCAACTCCTACGAGCAGTACTTC. It codes for CASSLEANSYEQYF.